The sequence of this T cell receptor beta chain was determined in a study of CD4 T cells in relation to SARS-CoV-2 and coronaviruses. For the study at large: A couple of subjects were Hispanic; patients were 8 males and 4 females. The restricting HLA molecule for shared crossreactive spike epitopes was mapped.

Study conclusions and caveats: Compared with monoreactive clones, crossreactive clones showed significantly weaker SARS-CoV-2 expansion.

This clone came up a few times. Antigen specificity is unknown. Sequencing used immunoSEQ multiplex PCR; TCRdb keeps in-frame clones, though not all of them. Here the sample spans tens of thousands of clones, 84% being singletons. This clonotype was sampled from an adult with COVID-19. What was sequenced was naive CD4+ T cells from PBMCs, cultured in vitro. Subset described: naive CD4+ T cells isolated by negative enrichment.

CDR3 residues: CASRAGGGGGELFF. CDR3 coding DNA: TGCGCCAGCAGGGCAGGGGGCGGTGGCGGGGAGCTGTTTTTT. This rearrangement joins TRBV10-1 to TRBJ2-2; 8 bases fit TRBD1. Germline-derived CDR1 and CDR2 are WNHNN and SYGVQD (reference sequence). The V segment lost 6 bases and the J segment 7 bases; nucleotides outside the gene matches: 7. The CDR3 spans 14 residues.